These 9 T cell receptor beta chains were all obtained from the same sample, sequenced in a study of blood T cell repertoires in COVID-19 (dated by TCRdb to 2018 to 2021). The method behind the library was the immunoSEQ multiplex PCR assay. TCRdb re-hosts the immuneACCESS table, in-frame sequences only. Its copies lack some clones; in the studies checked, an unresolved V gene accounts for under half of them, and the cause for the rest is not known. The sample data list over 150,000 clones, and around nine tenths of these were observed just once. The top ten constitute roughly 0.85% of the sample. Source material: peripheral blood. The source of these receptors is a young woman who had recovered from COVID-19.

V usage is TRBV27 and J usage is TRBJ1-2; the D gene is possibly TRBD1 (6 bases). The CDR3 length is 13 residues. Germline values: CDR1 MNHEY, CDR2 SMNVEV (reference sequence). V gave up 6 bases and J gave up 8 bases, with 16 bases separating them. CDR3 residues: CASSIRTEKGYTF. The CDR3 region has the DNA TGTGCCAGCAGCATAAGGACAGAAAAAGGCTACACCTTC.

The chain uses TRBV5-6 and TRBJ1-4; TRBD1 agrees at 11 bases. J gave up 8 bases and V 4 bases, and 7 bases lay outside the gene matches. CDR1 is SGHDT, CDR2 YYEEEE, per germline. This CDR3 contains 15 residues. CDR3 region: CASSPGQGAREKLFF. The DNA of the CDR3 is TGTGCCAGCAGCCCCGGACAGGGGGCGCGAGAAAAACTGTTTTTT.

The genes are TRBV6-6 and TRBJ1-5, with a tentative D call TRBD1 (5 bases). CDR3 length equals 13 residues. The V gene's germline CDR1 is MNHNY and CDR2 SVGAGI (reference sequence). V shed 2 bases and J shed 11 bases, with 13 bases lying between them. This CDR3 is CASSYLQELAQHF. The CDR3 bases are TGTGCCAGCAGTTACCTACAGGAGCTGGCCCAGCATTTT.

This chain uses TRBV27 with TRBJ2-7, with TRBD2 matching 10 bases. Germline trimming cut 4 bases from V and 2 bases from J; bases unmatched to any gene: 5. This CDR3 comprises 15 residues. The germline V gene has CDR1 MNHEY and CDR2 SMNVEV (reference sequence). CDR3 sequence reads: CASSWSGGAPYEQYF. The CDR3 DNA is TGTGCCAGCAGTTGGAGCGGGGGGGCCCCCTACGAGCAGTACTTC.

This chain joins TRBV4-3 and TRBJ1-5, with a weak D call TRBD1 (6 bases). V lost 0 bases to trimming and J lost 7 bases, with 13 bases between them. The germline gives CDR1 LGHNA, CDR2 YSLEER. This CDR3 has 15 residues. Here the CDR3 DNA reads TGCGCCAGCAGCCAAGAGGCGGACAGCCGCCAGCCCCAGCATTTT. Amino acids: CASSQEADSRQPQHF.

This chain uses TRBV27 with TRBJ1-2, with D perhaps TRBD1 (5 bases). V was pared by 6 bases and J by 5 bases, with 19 bases between. Germline V lookup: CDR1 MNHEY, CDR2 SMNVEV (reference sequence). This CDR3 is 15 amino acids long. CDR3 sequence reads: CASRYNGDSLYGYTF. CDR3 DNA: TGTGCCAGCAGGTATAACGGTGACAGCCTATATGGCTACACCTTC.

The chain has TRBV19 and TRBJ1-5; the match to TRBD1 covers 9 bases. V gave up 3 bases and J gave up 6 bases; unmatched junction bases: 6. Germline CDR1 and CDR2: LNHDA and SQIVND (reference sequence). CDR3 length: 15 amino acids. CDR3 bases: TGTGCCAGTAGTATGACAGGGGGGAGTAGTCAGCCCCAGCATTTT. This codes for CASSMTGGSSQPQHF.

The chain joins TRBV7-9 to TRBJ1-2; perhaps TRBD1 as D (5 bases). This CDR3 has 18 residues. Germline lookup yields CDR1 SEHNR and CDR2 FQNEAQ (reference sequence). Trimming shortened V by 5 bases and J by 0 bases, and 22 bases separated the two germline ends. This chain's CDR3 is CASSPEEGLSLSNYGYTF. The CDR3 DNA is TGTGCCAGCAGCCCCGAAGAGGGACTTTCGCTCTCTAACTATGGCTACACCTTC. Together with reference TRBV7-9 and TRBJ1-2, the CDR3 gives the full variable domain: DTGVSQNPRHKITKRGQNVTFRCDPISEHNRLYWYRQTLGQGPEFLTYFQNEAQLEKSRLLSDRFSAERPKGSFSTLEIQRTEQGDSAMYLCASSPEEGLSLSNYGYTFGSGTRLTVV.

The chain recombines TRBV6-4 with TRBJ2-1, with TRBD2 matching 11 bases. The V segment lost 3 bases and the J segment 1 base; nucleotides outside the gene matches: 2. This CDR3 has 16 residues. Per the germline V gene, CDR1 is MRHNA and CDR2 is SNTAGT. CDR3 sequence reads: CASSETSGESYNEQFF. Written as DNA, the CDR3 is TGTGCCAGCAGTGAGACTAGCGGGGAATCCTACAATGAGCAGTTCTTC.